This T cell receptor beta chain stems from a study of early stage breast cancer tumors. Across the whole study: Invasive lobular carcinomas made up about 30% of the 12 ER+/PR+/HER2- tumors.

Study conclusions and caveats: Bulk DNA sequencing of unsorted cells missed chain pairing and markers. Blood repertoires resembled normal breast more than tumor.

Blood replicates held 0.5 ug DNA, tumor or normal breast around 1.5 ug, two each. TCRdb keeps only in-frame clones here, not all; method: immunoSEQ multiplex PCR. The table lists about 69,000 clones, approximately 80% of them singletons. Note on this clone: The antigen remains unidentified.

J lost 7 bases, V lost 1 base, and 3 bases had no gene match. This CDR3 spans 13 amino acids. CDR1 and CDR2 (germline): SGHDN, FVKESK. The clonotype comes from a person aged 40 to 49 with breast cancer. The sequenced material came from blood. The chain combines TRBV14 with TRBJ1-2, with 7 bases lining up with TRBD1. The CDR3 is CASSQAQGSGYTF. In DNA form, the CDR3 reads TGTGCCAGCAGCCAAGCACAGGGGAGTGGCTACACCTTC. The full variable domain, completed using reference TRBV14 and TRBJ1-2, is EAGVTQFPSHSVIEKGQTVTLRCDPISGHDNLYWYRRVMGKEIKFLLHFVKESKQDESGMPNNRFLAERTGGTYSTLKVQPAELEDSGVYFCASSQAQGSGYTFGSGTRLTVV.